Each of the 8 T cell receptor beta chains below was sequenced from the same sample in a study of early T cells in non-severe SARS-CoV-2 infection. TCRdb reanalysed the 5' RACE reads using MiXCR and keeps one entry per CDR3 protein. The sample lists around 60,000 distinct CDR3 sequences, around 12% occurring once. Sequencing was done on a sample of whole blood. These receptors all stem from an adult who was a healthcare worker with PCR-confirmed SARS-CoV-2 infection or an uninfected control (not recorded which).

The rearrangement uses TRBV9 and TRBJ1-4; no clear D gene. The CDR3 loop spans 15 amino acids. V lost 4 bases, J lost 0 bases, and 10 bases lay in between. Per germline, CDR1 SGDLS and CDR2 YYNGEE. This CDR3 is CASSSSWATNEKLFF. DNA for the CDR3: TGTGCCAGCAGCTCTTCGTGGGCAACTAATGAAAAACTGTTTTTT.

This clonotype was counted at least ten times. The V gene is TRBV6-2 or TRBV6-3, the J gene TRBJ1-1, with 7 bases lining up with TRBD1. V lost 2 bases to trimming and J lost 1 base; unmatched junction nucleotides: 1. The CDR3 runs to 14 residues. Germline V gene lookup returns CDR1 MNHEY and CDR2 SVGEGT. The CDR3 reads CASSYGTENTEAFF. CDR3 coding DNA: TGTGCCAGCAGTTACGGGACAGAGAACACTGAAGCTTTCTTT.

The chain uses TRBV2 and TRBJ1-2; no clear D gene. CDR1 is SNHLY, CDR2 FYNNEI, per germline. This CDR3 region has 12 residues. V lost 5 bases and J lost 5, with 9 bases in between. CDR3 sequence (DNA): TGTGCCAGCAGTAAGTCGGAGTATGGCTACACCTTC. Protein sequence: CASSKSEYGYTF.

The V gene is TRBV10-2, the J gene TRBJ1-1; D unresolved. The length of the CDR3 is 13 residues. Trimming stripped 6 bases from V and 0 bases from J, with 8 bases between. The germline CDR1 and CDR2 sequences are WSHSY and SAAADI. This CDR3 is CASSLRLNTEAFF. CDR3 nucleotide sequence: TGCGCCAGCAGCTTACGATTGAACACTGAAGCTTTCTTT.

The rearrangement uses TRBV12-3 or TRBV12-4 and TRBJ1-5; 7 nucleotides agree with TRBD1. The CDR3 spans 14 residues. V dropped 6 bases and J dropped 5; count of bases not matched to a gene: 7. CDR3 coding DNA: TGTGCCAGCAGCCTAACAGGGGCACATCAGCCCCAGCATTTT. The encoded protein is CASSLTGAHQPQHF.

The chain has TRBV11-1 and TRBJ2-2; D possibly uses TRBD1 or TRBD2 (6 bases each). The CDR3 has 15 residues. Trimming shortened V by 5 bases and J by 1 base, and 11 bases separated the two germline ends. Germline V gene sequence: CDR1 SGHAT, CDR2 FQDESV (reference sequence). The CDR3: CASSGGTLNTGELFF. The CDR3 DNA follows: TGTGCCAGCAGCGGGGGGACATTGAACACCGGGGAGCTGTTTTTT.

This chain uses TRBV11-3 with TRBJ2-1; maybe TRBD1 (6 bases). The CDR3 totals 14 residues. CDR1 SGHNT and CDR2 YENEEA come from the germline V gene. The ends were cut back, 5 bases at V and 6 bases at J, with 14 bases in the middle. In nucleotides, the CDR3 is TGTGCCAGCAGCCCCAGGGGTAAGGTCAATGAGCAGTTCTTC. It yields the protein CASSPRGKVNEQFF.

This clonotype was seen repeatedly, ten times or more. The rearrangement uses TRBV19 and TRBJ1-2, with TRBD1 as a possible D gene (5 bases). There are 16 residues in the CDR3. With 1 base removed from V and 2 bases from J, the gap between germline ends came to 14 bases. Looked up from germline, CDR1 is LNHDA and CDR2 is SQIVND (reference sequence). CDR3 residues: CASSIGPGRENYGYTF. CDR3 nucleotides: TGTGCCAGTAGTATAGGACCGGGACGGGAGAACTATGGCTACACCTTC.